Described below is a single T cell receptor (beta chain) sequence and its context. What it binds is not known. These data belong to a study of cytomegalovirus exposure and HLA in healthy donors. Study as a whole: Clustering assigned 70% to 90% of the roughly 430 genotyped donors to the Caucasian-associated ancestry cluster. Points from the study as a whole: Later on, analysis showed that most CMV-associated TCR beta chains appeared to be HLA-restricted. Among the sequence variants, a highly shared cluster was likely an artifact of sequencing. Productive rates of about 87% or about 30% were seen for most TCR beta V segments in an earlier analysis.

60 Vbeta and 13 Jbeta primers were used in PCR. Libraries were prepared by immunoSEQ multiplex PCR; TCRdb keeps only in-frame clonotypes and omits some of them. Here the sample table reports about 170,000 clones. Per the germline V gene, CDR1 is SNHLY and CDR2 is FYNNEI. The CDR3 runs 14 residues. V lost 2 bases and J 0 bases, leaving 7 bases between the germline ends. The source is a woman between 18 and 30 years old in good health and CMV-seropositive. The sample consisted of PBMCs. The rearrangement uses TRBV2 and TRBJ1-1, with D hard to call. The chain's CDR3 is CASSEHSLNTEAFF. The CDR3 bases are TGTGCCAGCAGTGAACACAGTTTGAACACTGAAGCTTTCTTT.